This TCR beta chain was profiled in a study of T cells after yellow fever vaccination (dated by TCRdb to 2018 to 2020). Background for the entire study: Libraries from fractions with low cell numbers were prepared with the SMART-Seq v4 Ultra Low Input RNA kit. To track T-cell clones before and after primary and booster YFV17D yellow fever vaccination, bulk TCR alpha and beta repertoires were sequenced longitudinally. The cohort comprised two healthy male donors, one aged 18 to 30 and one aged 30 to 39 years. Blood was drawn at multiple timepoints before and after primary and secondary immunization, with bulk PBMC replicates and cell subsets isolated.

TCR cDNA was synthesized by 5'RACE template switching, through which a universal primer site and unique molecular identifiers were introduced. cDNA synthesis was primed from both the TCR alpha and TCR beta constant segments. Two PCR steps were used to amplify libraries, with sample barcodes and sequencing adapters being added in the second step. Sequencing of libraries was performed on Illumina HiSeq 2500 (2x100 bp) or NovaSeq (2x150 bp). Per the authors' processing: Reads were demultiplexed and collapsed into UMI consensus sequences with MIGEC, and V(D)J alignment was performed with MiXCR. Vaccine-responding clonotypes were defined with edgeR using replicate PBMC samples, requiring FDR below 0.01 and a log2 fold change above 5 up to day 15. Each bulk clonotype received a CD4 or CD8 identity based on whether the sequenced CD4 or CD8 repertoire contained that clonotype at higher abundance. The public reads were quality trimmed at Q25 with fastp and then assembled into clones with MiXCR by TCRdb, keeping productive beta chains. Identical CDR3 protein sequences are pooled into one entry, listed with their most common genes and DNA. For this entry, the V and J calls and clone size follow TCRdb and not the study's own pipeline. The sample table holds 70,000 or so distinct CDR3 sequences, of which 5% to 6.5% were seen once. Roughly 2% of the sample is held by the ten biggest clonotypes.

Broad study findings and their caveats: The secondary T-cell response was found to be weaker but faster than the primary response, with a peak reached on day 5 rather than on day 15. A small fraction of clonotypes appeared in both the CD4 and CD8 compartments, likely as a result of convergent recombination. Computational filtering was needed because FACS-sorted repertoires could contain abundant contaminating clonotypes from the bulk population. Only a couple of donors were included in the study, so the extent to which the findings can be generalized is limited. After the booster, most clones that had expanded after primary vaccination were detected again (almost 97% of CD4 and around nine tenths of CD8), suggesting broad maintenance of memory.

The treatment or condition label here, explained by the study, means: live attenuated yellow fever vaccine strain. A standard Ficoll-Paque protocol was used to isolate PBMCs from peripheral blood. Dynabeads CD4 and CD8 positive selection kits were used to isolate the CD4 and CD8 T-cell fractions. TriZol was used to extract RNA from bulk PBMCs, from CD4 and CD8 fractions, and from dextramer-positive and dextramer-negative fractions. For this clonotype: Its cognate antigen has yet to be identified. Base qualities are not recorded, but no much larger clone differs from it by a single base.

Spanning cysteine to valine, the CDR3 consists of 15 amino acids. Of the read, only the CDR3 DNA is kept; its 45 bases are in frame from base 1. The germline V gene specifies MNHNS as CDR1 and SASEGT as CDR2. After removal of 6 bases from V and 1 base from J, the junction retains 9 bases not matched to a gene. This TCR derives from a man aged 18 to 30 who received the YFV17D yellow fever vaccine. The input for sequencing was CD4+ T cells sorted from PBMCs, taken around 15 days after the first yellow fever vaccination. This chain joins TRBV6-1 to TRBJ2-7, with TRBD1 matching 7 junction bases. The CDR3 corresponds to CASRRQGRGSYEQYV. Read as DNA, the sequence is TGTGCCAGCAGACGACAGGGTAGGGGGTCCTACGAGCAGTACGTC.